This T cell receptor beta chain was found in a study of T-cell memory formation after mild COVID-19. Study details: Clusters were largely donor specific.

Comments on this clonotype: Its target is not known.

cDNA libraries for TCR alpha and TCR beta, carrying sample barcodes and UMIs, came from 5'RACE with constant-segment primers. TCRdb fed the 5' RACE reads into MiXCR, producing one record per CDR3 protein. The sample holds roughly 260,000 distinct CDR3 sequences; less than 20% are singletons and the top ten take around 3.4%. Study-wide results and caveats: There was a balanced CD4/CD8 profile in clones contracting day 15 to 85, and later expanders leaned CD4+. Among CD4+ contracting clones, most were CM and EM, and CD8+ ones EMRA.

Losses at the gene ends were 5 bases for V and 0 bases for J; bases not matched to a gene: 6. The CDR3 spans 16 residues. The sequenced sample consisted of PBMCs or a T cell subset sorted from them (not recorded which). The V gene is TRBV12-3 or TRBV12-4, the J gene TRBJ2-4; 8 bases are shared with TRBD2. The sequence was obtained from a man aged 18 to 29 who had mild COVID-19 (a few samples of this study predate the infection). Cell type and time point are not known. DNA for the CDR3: TGTGCCAGCAGTCCCGGGGGGGGGGTAGCCAAAAACATTCAGTACTTC. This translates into CASSPGGGVAKNIQYF.